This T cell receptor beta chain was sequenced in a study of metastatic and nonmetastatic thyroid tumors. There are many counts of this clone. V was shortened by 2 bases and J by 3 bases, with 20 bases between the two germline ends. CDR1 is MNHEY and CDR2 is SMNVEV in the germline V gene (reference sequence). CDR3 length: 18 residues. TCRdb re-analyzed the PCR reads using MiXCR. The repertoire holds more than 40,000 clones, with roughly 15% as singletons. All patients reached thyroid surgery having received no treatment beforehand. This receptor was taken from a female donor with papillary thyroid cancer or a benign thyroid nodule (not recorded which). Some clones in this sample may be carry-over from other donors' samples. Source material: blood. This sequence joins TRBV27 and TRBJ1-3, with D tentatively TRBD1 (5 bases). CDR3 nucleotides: TGTGCCAGCAGTTTAAATAGGGGAGACAGCTTGCTTGGAAACACCATATATTTT. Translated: CASSLNRGDSLLGNTIYF.